This entry describes one T cell receptor (beta chain). These data are taken from a study of T cell changes during pregnancy in multiple sclerosis. Assay used: immunoSEQ multiplex PCR; TCRdb lists only in-frame clones, some missing. The table records about 130,000 clones, about 96% of them present only once. This CDR3 has 12 amino acids. Trimming cost V 0 bases and J 6 bases, with 5 bases left between them. The germline gives CDR1 GTSNPN, CDR2 SVGIG (reference sequence). The sequence came from a female donor with multiple sclerosis, enrolled in a pregnancy study. The sequenced sample was peripheral blood, obtained after pregnancy. The chain employs TRBV30 and TRBJ2-2, with no clear D. CDR3 DNA: TGTGCCTGGAGTGTCGGAGCCGGGGAGCTGTTTTTT. Translation: CAWSVGAGELFF.